These 14 T cell receptor beta chains were sequenced from one sample in a study of blood T cell repertoires in COVID-19. Measured with immunoSEQ multiplex PCR; TCRdb has only the in-frame clones, and not every one. Counted here are around 100,000 clones, more than 85% occurring once; the ten biggest clones make up 5% to 6.5%. The sample was peripheral blood. The receptors originated from a human donor in a cohort sampled during active COVID-19.

This clone appeared once. V gene TRBV21-1 combines with J gene TRBJ2-7; no check of the table's D call, TRBD1, against the DNA was made. TRBV21-1 is designated a pseudogene. The CDR3 covers 18 residues. For the CDR3, the DNA is TGTGCCAGCAGCAAAAAAAACACCGGACAGTCCAAAGCTTACGAGCAGTACTTC. It yields the protein CASSKKNTGQSKAYEQYF.

There are a few counts of this clone. The chain joins TRBV4-1 to TRBJ2-7, with a weak D call TRBD2 (6 bases). V was shortened by 7 bases and J by 2 bases, with 18 bases between the two germline ends. Germline V gene sequence: CDR1 MGHRA, CDR2 YSYEKL. CDR3 size: 15 residues. The CDR3 DNA sequence: TGCGCCAGCACCCTGTCAGACACGGGGGCCTACGAGCAGTACTTC. As protein: CASTLSDTGAYEQYF.

The rearrangement joins TRBV7-9 to TRBJ2-1, with 16 bases lining up with TRBD2. CDR3 size: 19 residues. The germline CDR1 and CDR2 sequences are SEHNR and FQNEAQ (reference sequence). The V segment lost 5 bases and the J segment 1 base; nucleotides outside the gene matches: 8. The CDR3 nucleotides read TGTGCCAGCAGCCCCGGGACTAGCGGGGGGGCCTGGTCCTACAATGAGCAGTTCTTC. It specifies CASSPGTSGGAWSYNEQFF.

The CDR3 region has the DNA TGTGCCAGTAGTACCCAGGGGGCCCCCTACAATGAGCAGTTCTTC. Amino acid sequence: CASSTQGAPYNEQFF. This chain uses TRBV19 with TRBJ2-1; 8 positions agree with TRBD1. Germline CDR1 LNHDA, CDR2 SQIVND (reference sequence). The CDR3 is made up of 15 amino acids. After removal of 4 bases from V and 2 bases from J, the junction contained 4 bases not matched to a gene. The complete variable domain, with remaining parts taken from reference TRBV19 and TRBJ2-1, reads DGGITQSPKYLFRKEGQNVTLSCEQNLNHDAMYWYRQDPGQGLRLIYYSQIVNDFQKGDIAEGYSVSREKKESFPLTVTSAQKNPTAFYLCASSTQGAPYNEQFFGPGTRLTVL.

CDR3: CSVSPGQGHEQYF. In nucleotides, the CDR3 is TGCAGCGTTTCACCGGGACAGGGGCACGAGCAGTACTTC. The rearrangement joins TRBV29-1 to TRBJ2-7; TRBD1 agrees at 10 bases. The V segment lost 5 bases and the J segment 5 bases; nucleotides outside the gene matches: 6. Germline V CDR1 and CDR2: SQVTM, ANQGSEA. CDR3 length: 13 residues.

This clone has just one count. The gene calls are TRBV29-1 and TRBJ1-1, with a weak D call TRBD1 (5 bases). V lost 6 bases, J lost 0 bases, and 14 bases lay in between. The CDR3 consists of 14 residues. CDR1 is SQVTM, CDR2 ANQGSEA, per germline. The CDR3 region is CSVIRTYMNTEAFF. The CDR3 nucleotides are TGCAGCGTGATAAGGACATACATGAACACTGAAGCTTTCTTT. The full variable domain, completed using reference TRBV29-1 and TRBJ1-1, is SAVISQKPSRDICQRGTSLTIQCQVDSQVTMMFWYRQQPGQSLTLIATANQGSEATYESGFVIDKFPISRPNLTFSTLTVSNMSPEDSSIYLCSVIRTYMNTEAFFGQGTRLTVV.

The CDR3 protein is CSVEGSGTPYEQYF. The CDR3 DNA sequence: TGCAGCGTTGAAGGTTCCGGGACACCTTACGAGCAGTACTTC. The V and J genes are TRBV29-1 and TRBJ2-7, with D maybe TRBD1 (6 bases). CDR1 and CDR2 from the germline V gene are SQVTM and ANQGSEA. The CDR3 sequence is 14 residues long. V was clipped by 1 base and J by 4 bases, with 14 bases between them.

The chain is built from TRBV4-1 and TRBJ2-5; D may be TRBD2 (6 bases). This CDR3 has 15 residues. Per the germline V gene, CDR1 is MGHRA and CDR2 is YSYEKL. Trimming left V 1 base short and J 4 bases short, with 13 bases between. The CDR3 region is CASSQVWRAGETQYF. As DNA, the CDR3 is TGCGCCAGCAGCCAAGTGTGGAGGGCGGGAGAGACCCAGTACTTC.

The CDR3 loop is CASSQGLKSLVSTDTQYF. DNA for the CDR3: TGCGCCAGCAGCCAAGGTCTTAAAAGCCTAGTTAGCACAGATACGCAGTATTTT. This chain joins TRBV4-3 and TRBJ2-3; D is unresolved. Per germline, CDR1 LGHNA and CDR2 YSLEER. CDR3 length: 18 residues. Deletions cut 1 base from V and 0 bases from J, with 17 bases between.

J is TRBJ2-1 and V is TRBV7-2, with TRBD1 identical over 7 bases. The CDR3 totals 15 residues. From germline, CDR1 is SGHTA and CDR2 FQGNSA. The trim removed 5 bases at V and 2 bases at J, leaving 6 bases unmatched. The CDR3 DNA reads as TGTGCCAGCAGCATCCAGGGGGACCCCTACAATGAGCAGTTCTTC. It translates to CASSIQGDPYNEQFF.

Regarding this clone: At the DNA level, this CDR3 is encoded by other sequences in the same sample as well. The chain uses TRBV7-3 and TRBJ2-7, with TRBD2 matching 12 bases. Germline CDR1 and CDR2: SGHTA and FQGTGA. This CDR3 contains 15 residues. Trimming removed 4 bases from V and 1 base from J; junction bases left unmatched: 2. The DNA for the CDR3 is TGTGCCAGCAGCTCGGGACTAGCGGGTTCCTACGAGCAGTACTTC. This sequence encodes CASSSGLAGSYEQYF. Combining the CDR3 with reference TRBV7-3 and TRBJ2-7 gives the whole variable domain GAGVSQTPSNKVTEKGKYVELRCDPISGHTALYWYRQSLGQGPEFLIYFQGTGAADDSGLPNDRFFAVRPEGSVSTLKIQRTERGDSAVYLCASSSGLAGSYEQYFGPGTRLTVT.

The V and J genes are TRBV4-3 and TRBJ2-7; D uncertain. CDR1 and CDR2 (germline): LGHNA, YSLEER. V lost 2 bases to trimming and J lost 4 bases, with 15 bases between them. CDR3 length equals 15 residues. As DNA, the CDR3 is TGCGCCAGCAGCCAACGGAAAGACTCCTGTTACGAGCAGTACTTC. Translated: CASSQRKDSCYEQYF.

The J gene is TRBJ2-1, the V gene TRBV7-2, with 7 bases that match TRBD2. The V segment lost 3 bases and the J segment 1 base; nucleotides outside the gene matches: 12. Germline CDR1 and CDR2: SGHTA and FQGNSA. This CDR3 contains 18 residues. CDR3 protein: CASSFSPGGSVSYNEQFF. The CDR3 DNA follows: TGTGCCAGCAGCTTCTCCCCCGGCGGGAGCGTATCCTACAATGAGCAGTTCTTC.

The rearrangement joins TRBV5-4 to TRBJ2-1, with 8 bases identical to TRBD1. The V gene's germline CDR1 is SGHNT and CDR2 YYREEE (reference sequence). The CDR3 extends over 16 amino acids. V lost 2 bases, J lost 1 base, and 5 bases stayed unmatched. CDR3 sequence: CASSFLDRVSYNEQFF. The DNA of the CDR3 is TGTGCCAGCAGCTTCCTGGACAGGGTTTCCTACAATGAGCAGTTCTTC.